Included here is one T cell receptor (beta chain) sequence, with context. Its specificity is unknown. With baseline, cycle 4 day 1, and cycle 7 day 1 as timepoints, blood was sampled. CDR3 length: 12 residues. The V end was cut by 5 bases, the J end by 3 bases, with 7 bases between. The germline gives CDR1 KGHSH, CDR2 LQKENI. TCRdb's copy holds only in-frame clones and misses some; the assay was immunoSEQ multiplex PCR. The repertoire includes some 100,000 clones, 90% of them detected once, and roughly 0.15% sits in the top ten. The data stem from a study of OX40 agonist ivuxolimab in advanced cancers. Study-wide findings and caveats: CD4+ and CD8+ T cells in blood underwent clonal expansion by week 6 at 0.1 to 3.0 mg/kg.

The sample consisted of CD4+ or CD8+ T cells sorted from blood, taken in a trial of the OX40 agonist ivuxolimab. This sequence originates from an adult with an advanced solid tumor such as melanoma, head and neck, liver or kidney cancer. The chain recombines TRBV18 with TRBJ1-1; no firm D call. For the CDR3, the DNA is TGTGCCAGCTCAACCCGCGACACTGAAGCTTTCTTT. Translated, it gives CASSTRDTEAFF.